This passage covers 10 T cell receptor beta chains from one sample sequenced in a study of T-cell memory formation after mild COVID-19. Each CDR3 protein is one row after TCRdb ran MiXCR on the 5' RACE reads. The data contain over 70,000 distinct CDR3 sequences, more than 12% of them seen just once; the ten biggest clones take up 39%. The sequenced material came from PBMCs or a T cell subset sorted from them (not recorded which). The source of these receptors is a young man who had mild COVID-19 (a few samples of this study predate the infection). Cell type and time point are not known.

This clonotype was found once. The CDR3 coding sequence is TGTGCCAGCAGCTTCTTCCTGAGGGAAGAGCAGTACGTC. It translates to CASSFFLREEQYV. The J gene is TRBJ2-7, the V gene TRBV5-6; weak D call: TRBD2 (5 bases). The germline V gene has CDR1 SGHDT and CDR2 YYEEEE. V was pared by 2 bases and J by 7 bases, with 13 bases between. CDR3 length equals 13 residues.

This clonotype was picked up many times. This chain uses TRBV19 with TRBJ2-7; D tentatively fits TRBD1 or TRBD2 (6 bases each). The germline V gene encodes CDR1 LNHDA and CDR2 SQIVND (reference sequence). The CDR3 is made up of 14 amino acids. The V and J ends lost 10 bases and 1 base respectively, with 17 bases between them. CDR3 coding DNA: TGTGCCACCGCTACGGGGGCCCTTTCCTACGAGCAGTACTTC. Its translation: CATATGALSYEQYF.

The chain carries TRBV5-1 and TRBJ2-7; weak D call: TRBD1 (6 bases). The CDR3 has 13 residues. V was trimmed by 3 bases and J by 2 bases, leaving 9 bases between them. From germline, CDR1 is SGHRS and CDR2 YFSETQ. The CDR3 is CASSWDTPYEQYF. As DNA, the CDR3 is TGCGCCAGCAGCTGGGACACTCCCTACGAGCAGTACTTC.

The J gene is TRBJ2-1, the V gene TRBV6-2 or TRBV6-3, with TRBD2 matching 8 bases. Per germline, CDR1 MNHEY and CDR2 SVGEGT. The CDR3 is 18 residues long. Unmatched junction bases numbered 15, after V lost 8 bases and J lost 0 bases. The CDR3 is CASYQGERGPHSYNEQFF. The CDR3 DNA reads as TGTGCCAGCTACCAAGGGGAGCGGGGGCCCCACTCCTACAATGAGCAGTTCTTC.

The genes are TRBV6-5 and TRBJ1-5; D remains unclear. This CDR3 contains 14 residues. Germline V gene data show CDR1 as MNHEY and CDR2 as SVGAGI. Trimming stripped 3 bases from V and 3 bases from J, with 9 bases between. The CDR3 nucleotides read TGTGCCAGCAGTTATGGACTGTACAATCAGCCCCAGCATTTT. Translation: CASSYGLYNQPQHF.

In its sample, this clonotype was seen a few times. J is TRBJ2-5 and V is TRBV29-1; perhaps TRBD2 as D (6 bases). Germline V gives CDR1 SQVTM, CDR2 ANQGSEA. This CDR3 spans 16 amino acids. Trimming left V 0 bases short and J 1 base short, with 15 bases between. The CDR3 loop reads CSVEEGRAGGQETQYF. CDR3 in DNA: TGCAGCGTTGAAGAGGGCAGAGCCGGGGGCCAAGAGACCCAGTACTTC.

This chain joins TRBV12-3 or TRBV12-4 and TRBJ2-1; 13 nucleotides align to TRBD2. This CDR3 has 17 amino acids. Trimming removed 5 bases from V and 2 bases from J; junction bases left unmatched: 6. The CDR3 coding sequence is TGTGCCAGCAGTCCAGGGACTAGCGGGGTGGCCTACAATGAGCAGTTCTTC. The encoded protein is CASSPGTSGVAYNEQFF.

This clonotype was detected only a few times. This chain joins TRBV7-9 and TRBJ2-1, with TRBD1 identical over 7 bases. Looked up from germline, CDR1 is SEHNR and CDR2 is FQNEAQ (reference sequence). J was trimmed by 5 bases and V by 4 bases; bases with no gene match: 14. The CDR3 loop spans 17 amino acids. The CDR3 sequence: CASSSDEGAGSHNEQFF. The CDR3 nucleotides read TGTGCCAGCAGCTCAGACGAGGGGGCAGGTAGCCACAATGAGCAGTTCTTC.

V is TRBV5-6 and J is TRBJ1-5; 7 nucleotides line up with TRBD1. There are 13 residues in the CDR3. V was clipped by 3 bases and J by 7 bases; unmatched bases: 4. Per germline, CDR1 SGHDT and CDR2 YYEEEE. In nucleotides, the CDR3 is TGTGCCAGCAGCTGGGGACAGACACAGCCCCAGCATTTT. Amino acids: CASSWGQTQPQHF.

The V gene is TRBV25-1, the J gene TRBJ1-1, with TRBD1 as a possible D gene (6 bases). This CDR3 has 14 amino acids. V gave up 6 bases and J gave up 4 bases, with 15 bases separating them. Per germline, CDR1 MGHDK and CDR2 SYGVNS. The CDR3 sequence is CASSFTGIATEAFF. Written as DNA, the CDR3 is TGTGCCAGCAGCTTCACAGGGATCGCCACTGAAGCTTTCTTT.